Listed below are T cell receptor beta chains from one sample, sequenced in a study of T cell changes during pregnancy in multiple sclerosis. Generated by immunoSEQ multiplex PCR, the TCRdb table keeps only in-frame clones and is missing some. The data contain approximately 99,000 clones, 90% of them seen just once; the ten biggest clones take up around 0.76%. The sequenced sample was peripheral blood, obtained in the second trimester of pregnancy. These receptors were collected from a female donor in good health, enrolled as a control in a pregnancy study. Each CDR3 is given without its conserved first and last residue. Each record gives: CDR3 protein, clone size, V gene, J gene. Clone size is shown for a subset of rows, as once, few, many or a class of expanded clone.

cdr3_aa: SVEPTHRGPSSGNTIY
clone_size: .
v_call: TRBV29-1
j_call: TRBJ1-3

cdr3_aa: ASSQKDSNYGYT
clone_size: .
v_call: TRBV4-1
j_call: TRBJ1-2

cdr3_aa: ASRDQGRDGYT
clone_size: .
v_call: TRBV2
j_call: TRBJ1-2

cdr3_aa: ASSLEGGSLNSPLH
clone_size: .
v_call: TRBV5-1
j_call: TRBJ1-6

cdr3_aa: ASRRGTVNTEAF
clone_size: .
v_call: TRBV28
j_call: TRBJ1-1

cdr3_aa: ASSLAENIIQPGYGYT
clone_size: .
v_call: TRBV7-8
j_call: TRBJ1-2

cdr3_aa: ASSEEQFSNQPQH
clone_size: .
v_call: TRBV6-1
j_call: TRBJ1-5

cdr3_aa: ASSMAGADTQY
clone_size: .
v_call: TRBV19
j_call: TRBJ2-3

cdr3_aa: ASKGAGNTIY
clone_size: .
v_call: TRBV7-2
j_call: TRBJ1-3

cdr3_aa: ASSIGQGRDTEAF
clone_size: .
v_call: TRBV19
j_call: TRBJ1-1

cdr3_aa: ASSPSPGTGASGNTIY
clone_size: once
v_call: TRBV5-1
j_call: TRBJ1-3

cdr3_aa: ASSTDLNMGRMNTEAF
clone_size: .
v_call: TRBV2
j_call: TRBJ1-1

cdr3_aa: ASSYPLGGSYGYT
clone_size: .
v_call: TRBV6-5
j_call: TRBJ1-2

cdr3_aa: ASSLPGHQSSGNTIY
clone_size: .
v_call: TRBV28
j_call: TRBJ1-3

cdr3_aa: ASRPGTDNEQF
clone_size: .
v_call: TRBV5-1
j_call: TRBJ2-1

cdr3_aa: ASSFSSGPEY
clone_size: .
v_call: TRBV13
j_call: TRBJ2-3

cdr3_aa: ASSRGQGYEQY
clone_size: .
v_call: TRBV7-2
j_call: TRBJ2-7

cdr3_aa: AWSNGGTDTQY
clone_size: .
v_call: TRBV30
j_call: TRBJ2-3

cdr3_aa: ASSLDTRGVPYEQY
clone_size: .
v_call: TRBV7-2
j_call: TRBJ2-7

cdr3_aa: ASSSDRGRSPLH
clone_size: .
v_call: TRBV6-5
j_call: TRBJ1-6

cdr3_aa: ASSLSGSSDTQY
clone_size: .
v_call: TRBV27
j_call: TRBJ2-3

cdr3_aa: ASSFGGGTDTQY
clone_size: .
v_call: TRBV5-6
j_call: TRBJ2-3

cdr3_aa: ASSSTGTSKNIQY
clone_size: .
v_call: TRBV7-8
j_call: TRBJ2-4

cdr3_aa: ASTSTGYTEAF
clone_size: .
v_call: TRBV4-2
j_call: TRBJ1-1

cdr3_aa: ASSGNRVNTEAF
clone_size: .
v_call: TRBV9
j_call: TRBJ1-1

cdr3_aa: ASSAPGGPHNEQF
clone_size: .
v_call: TRBV7-9
j_call: TRBJ2-1

cdr3_aa: ASSPDRGGTEAF
clone_size: .
v_call: TRBV18
j_call: TRBJ1-1

cdr3_aa: ASSVAGGRVDEQF
clone_size: .
v_call: TRBV9
j_call: TRBJ2-1

cdr3_aa: ASSPQGLFYEQY
clone_size: .
v_call: TRBV18
j_call: TRBJ2-7

cdr3_aa: ASSDSGEFTDTQY
clone_size: few
v_call: TRBV25-1
j_call: TRBJ2-3

cdr3_aa: ASSRPGTVYGYT
clone_size: .
v_call: TRBV19
j_call: TRBJ1-2

cdr3_aa: ATSRGHIRGSTSSYEQY
clone_size: .
v_call: TRBV15
j_call: TRBJ2-7

cdr3_aa: ASSEWPYGYT
clone_size: .
v_call: TRBV25-1
j_call: TRBJ1-2

cdr3_aa: ASSLDRGRTEAF
clone_size: .
v_call: TRBV7-8
j_call: TRBJ1-1

cdr3_aa: ASSLAGWSYNEQF
clone_size: once
v_call: TRBV5-1
j_call: TRBJ2-1

cdr3_aa: ASSLDRTGGVENYGYT
clone_size: once
v_call: TRBV7-9
j_call: TRBJ1-2

cdr3_aa: ASSKQMNTEAF
clone_size: .
v_call: TRBV5-5
j_call: TRBJ1-1

cdr3_aa: ASSRTSGHYEQY
clone_size: .
v_call: TRBV14
j_call: TRBJ2-7

cdr3_aa: ASRRDDSPLH
clone_size: .
v_call: TRBV5-1
j_call: TRBJ1-6

cdr3_aa: ASSLAPLAGGSTDTQY
clone_size: .
v_call: TRBV5-1
j_call: TRBJ2-3

cdr3_aa: ASSYSGASGRDTQY
clone_size: .
v_call: TRBV6-5
j_call: TRBJ2-3

cdr3_aa: ASSLDHSNSPLH
clone_size: .
v_call: TRBV7-9
j_call: TRBJ1-6

cdr3_aa: ASSPDRGLEQY
clone_size: .
v_call: TRBV10-1
j_call: TRBJ2-7

cdr3_aa: ASSPDRGRTDTQY
clone_size: .
v_call: TRBV28
j_call: TRBJ2-3

cdr3_aa: ASSGEGSGNTIY
clone_size: .
v_call: TRBV2
j_call: TRBJ1-3

cdr3_aa: ASSYSIPDTDTQY
clone_size: .
v_call: TRBV6-5
j_call: TRBJ2-3

cdr3_aa: ASSVLDRLGGYT
clone_size: .
v_call: TRBV9
j_call: TRBJ1-2